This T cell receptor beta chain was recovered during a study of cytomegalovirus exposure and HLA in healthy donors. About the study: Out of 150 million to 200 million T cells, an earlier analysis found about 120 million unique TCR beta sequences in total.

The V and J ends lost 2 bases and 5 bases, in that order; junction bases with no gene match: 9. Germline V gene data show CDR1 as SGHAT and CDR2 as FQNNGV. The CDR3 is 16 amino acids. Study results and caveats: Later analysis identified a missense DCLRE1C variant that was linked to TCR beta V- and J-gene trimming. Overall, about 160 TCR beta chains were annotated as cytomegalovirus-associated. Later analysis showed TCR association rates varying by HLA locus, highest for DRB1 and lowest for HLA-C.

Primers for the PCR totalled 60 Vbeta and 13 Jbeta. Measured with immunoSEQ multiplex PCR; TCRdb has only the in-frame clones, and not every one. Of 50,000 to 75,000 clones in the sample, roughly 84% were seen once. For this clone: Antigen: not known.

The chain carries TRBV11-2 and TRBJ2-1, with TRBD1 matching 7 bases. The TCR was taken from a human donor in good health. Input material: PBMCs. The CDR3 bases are TGTGCCAGCAGCTTATTTCTAGCAGGGGGAAACAATGAGCAGTTCTTC. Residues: CASSLFLAGGNNEQFF.